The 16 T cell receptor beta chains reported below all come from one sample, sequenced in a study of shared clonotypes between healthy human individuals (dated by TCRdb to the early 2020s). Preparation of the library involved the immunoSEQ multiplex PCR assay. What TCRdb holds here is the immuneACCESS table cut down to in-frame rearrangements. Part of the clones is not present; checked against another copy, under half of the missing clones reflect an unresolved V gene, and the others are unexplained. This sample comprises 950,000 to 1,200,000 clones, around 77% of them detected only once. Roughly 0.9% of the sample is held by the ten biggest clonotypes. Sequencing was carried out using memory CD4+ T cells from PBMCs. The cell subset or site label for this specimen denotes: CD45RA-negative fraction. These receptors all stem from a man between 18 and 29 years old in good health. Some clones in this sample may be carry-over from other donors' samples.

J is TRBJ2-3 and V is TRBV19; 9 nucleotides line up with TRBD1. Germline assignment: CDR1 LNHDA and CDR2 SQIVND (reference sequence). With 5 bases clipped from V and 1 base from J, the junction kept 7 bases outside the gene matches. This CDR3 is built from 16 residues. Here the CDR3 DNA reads TGTGCCAGTAGTCCGGGGACAGGGAGAGGCACAGATACGCAGTATTTT. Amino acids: CASSPGTGRGTDTQYF.

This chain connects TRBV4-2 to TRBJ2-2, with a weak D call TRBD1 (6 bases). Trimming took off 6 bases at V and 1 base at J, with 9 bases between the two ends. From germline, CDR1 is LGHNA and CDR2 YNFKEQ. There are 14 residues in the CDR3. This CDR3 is CASRGQKNTGELFF. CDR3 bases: TGTGCCAGCAGAGGACAGAAGAACACCGGGGAGCTGTTTTTT.

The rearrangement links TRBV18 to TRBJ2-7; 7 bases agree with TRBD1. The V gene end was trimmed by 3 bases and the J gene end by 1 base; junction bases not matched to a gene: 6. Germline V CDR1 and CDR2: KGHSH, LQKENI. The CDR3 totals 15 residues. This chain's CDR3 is CASSPRDRASYEQYF. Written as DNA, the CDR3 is TGTGCCAGCTCACCCCGAGACAGGGCTTCCTACGAGCAGTACTTC.

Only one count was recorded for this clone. As DNA, the CDR3 is TGTGCCAGCAGCTTAGGACATTCCAACTTCGGCGAGCAGTACTTC. The encoded protein is CASSLGHSNFGEQYF. V and J are TRBV5-6 and TRBJ2-7; D is perhaps TRBD1 (5 bases). Germline CDR1 and CDR2: SGHDT and YYEEEE. The V end was cut by 2 bases, the J end by 6 bases, with 18 bases between. This CDR3 spans 15 amino acids.

CDR3 region: CASSRAGGAWTEAFF. The CDR3 DNA reads TGTGCCAGTAGTCGGGCAGGGGGCGCGTGGACTGAAGCTTTCTTT. The gene calls are TRBV19 and TRBJ1-1; TRBD1 matches at 8 bases. The V and J ends lost 5 bases and 5 bases, in that order; junction bases with no gene match: 10. Germline V CDR1 and CDR2: LNHDA, SQIVND (reference sequence). The CDR3 sequence is 15 residues long.

Here the CDR3 DNA reads TGTGCCAGCTCCCCGACAGAAAATGAAAAACTGTTTTTT. Protein sequence: CASSPTENEKLFF. V is TRBV18 and J is TRBJ1-4; a possible D gene is TRBD1 (5 bases). The V end was cut by 6 bases, the J end by 5 bases, with 10 bases between. CDR3 length: 13 amino acids. Germline V gene lookup returns CDR1 KGHSH and CDR2 LQKENI. Variable domain in full (rest from reference TRBV18 and TRBJ1-4): NAGVMQNPRHLVRRRGQEARLRCSPMKGHSHVYWYRQLPEEGLKFMVYLQKENIIDESGMPKERFSAEFPKEGPSILRIQQVVRGDSAAYFCASSPTENEKLFFGSGTQLSVL.

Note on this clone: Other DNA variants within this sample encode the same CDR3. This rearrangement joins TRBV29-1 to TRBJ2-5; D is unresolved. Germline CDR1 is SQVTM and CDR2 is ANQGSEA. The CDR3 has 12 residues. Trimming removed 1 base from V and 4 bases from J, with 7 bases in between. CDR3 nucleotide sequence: TGCAGCGTTGAAGGTGTGGGAGAGACCCAGTACTTC. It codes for CSVEGVGETQYF.

CDR3: CASSQEFYRLAGDNEQFF. Written as DNA, the CDR3 is TGTGCCAGCAGCCAAGAATTTTATCGACTAGCGGGAGACAATGAGCAGTTCTTC. The V and J genes are TRBV14 and TRBJ2-1, with 12 bases matching TRBD2. This CDR3 is 18 amino acids long. V was clipped by 0 bases and J by 5 bases; unmatched bases: 8. The germline gives CDR1 SGHDN, CDR2 FVKESK.

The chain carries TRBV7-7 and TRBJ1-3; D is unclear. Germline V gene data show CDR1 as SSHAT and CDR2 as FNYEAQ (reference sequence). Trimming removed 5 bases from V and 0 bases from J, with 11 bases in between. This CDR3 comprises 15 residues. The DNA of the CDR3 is TGTGCCAGCAGCCCGGGGTACGGCTCTGGAAACACCATATATTTT. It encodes CASSPGYGSGNTIYF.

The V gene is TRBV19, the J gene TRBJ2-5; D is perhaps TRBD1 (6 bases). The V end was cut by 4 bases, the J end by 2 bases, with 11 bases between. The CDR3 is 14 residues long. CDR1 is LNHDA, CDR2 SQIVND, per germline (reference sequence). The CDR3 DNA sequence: TGTGCCAGTAGTACACTAGACAGGCAAGAGACCCAGTACTTC. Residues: CASSTLDRQETQYF.

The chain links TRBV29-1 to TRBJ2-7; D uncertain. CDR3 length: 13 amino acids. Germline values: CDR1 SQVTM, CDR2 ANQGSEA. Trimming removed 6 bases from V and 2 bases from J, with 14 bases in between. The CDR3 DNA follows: TGCAGCGTCGCCCCCTTGGCGGCCTACGAGCAGTACTTC. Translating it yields CSVAPLAAYEQYF.

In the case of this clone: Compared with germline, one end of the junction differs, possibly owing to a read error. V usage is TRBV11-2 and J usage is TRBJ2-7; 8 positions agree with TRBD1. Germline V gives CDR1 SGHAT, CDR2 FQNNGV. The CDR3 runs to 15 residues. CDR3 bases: TGTGCCAGCAGCGTAGAGCTACAGGGGGTTAGCGAGCAGTACTTC. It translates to CASSVELQGVSEQYF.

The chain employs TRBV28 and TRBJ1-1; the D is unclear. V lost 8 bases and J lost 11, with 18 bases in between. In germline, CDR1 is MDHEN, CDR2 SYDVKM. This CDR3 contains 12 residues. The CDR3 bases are TGTGCCAGCTTACAACCCGGGAGGGAGGCTTTCTTT. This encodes CASLQPGREAFF.

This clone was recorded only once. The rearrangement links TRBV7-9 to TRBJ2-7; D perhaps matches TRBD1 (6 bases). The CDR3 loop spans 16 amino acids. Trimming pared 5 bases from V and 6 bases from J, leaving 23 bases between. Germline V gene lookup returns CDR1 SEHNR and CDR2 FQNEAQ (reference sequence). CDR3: CASSLRVGQGPGEQYF. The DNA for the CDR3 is TGTGCCAGCAGCCTACGGGTCGGGCAGGGGCCAGGCGAGCAGTACTTC.

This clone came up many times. In DNA, the CDR3 is TGTGCCATCAGTGAGGTAGATAAGGGCTCCTACGAGCAGTACTTC. The encoded protein is CAISEVDKGSYEQYF. This chain connects TRBV10-3 to TRBJ2-7; D gene ambiguous. CDR3 length equals 15 residues. Trimming pared 2 bases from V and 0 bases from J, leaving 11 bases between. From germline, CDR1 is ENHRY and CDR2 SYGVKD.

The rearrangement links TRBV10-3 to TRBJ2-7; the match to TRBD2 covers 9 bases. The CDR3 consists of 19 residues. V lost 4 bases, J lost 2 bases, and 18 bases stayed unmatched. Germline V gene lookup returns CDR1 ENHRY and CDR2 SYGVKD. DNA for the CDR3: TGTGCCATCAGTGGAGTGTCGAAGAATAGCGGGAGTGGGGCCTACGAGCAGTACTTC. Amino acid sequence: CAISGVSKNSGSGAYEQYF.